This T cell receptor beta chain was captured by sequencing in a study of T cell clonotyping in hematopoietic cell transplantation. As for the study in general: Cytoreduction preceded collection of pretransplant recipient samples. Points from the study as a whole: No sorting was done, leaving CD4 and CD8 contributions mixed.

Sample time point: recipient sample about 28 days before transplant, after cytoreduction. CDR1 SGHTA and CDR2 FQGTGA come from the germline V gene. This CDR3 contains 13 residues. With 4 bases clipped from V and 4 bases from J, the junction kept 3 bases outside the gene matches. This clone was seen just once. What it recognizes is unknown. Sequenced by immunoSEQ multiplex PCR; TCRdb stores in-frame clones only, minus some. This sample yields more than 20,000 clones, of which roughly 84% are seen a single time; roughly 22% belongs to the top ten. The clonotype was recovered from a woman aged 55-70 years with acute myeloid leukemia. Some clones in this sample may be carry-over from other donors' samples. This specimen consisted of peripheral blood mononuclear cells, obtained before stem cell transplant. The gene calls are TRBV7-3 and TRBJ1-2; TRBD1 matches 7 bases. The CDR3, as DNA: TGTGCCAGCAGCTCCAGGACAGGCTATGGCTACACCTTC. This translates into CASSSRTGYGYTF.